Detailed here is one T cell receptor beta chain. Its matching antigen is unknown. This CDR3 has 15 amino acids. CDR1 and CDR2 from the germline V gene are SGHAT and FQNNGV. V was shortened by 1 base and J by 0 bases, with 9 bases between the two germline ends. This record belongs to a study of T cell responses to AZD1222 COVID-19 vaccine. Method: immunoSEQ multiplex PCR; TCRdb's copy keeps in-frame clones and lacks some. The sample has 110,000 or so clones, roughly 87% seen once. Overall study results and limits: In a largely white British group with more females than males, clonal diversity was possibly underestimated. Regions left unmutated in variants are reportedly the target of nearly half of spike-specific TCRs. Rises in breadth and depth of Spike-specific TCRs came after two AZD1222 doses.

Sequenced here: peripheral blood, sampled on day 0 of AZD1222 vaccination. This chain connects TRBV11-2 to TRBJ1-1; D remains unclear. The receptor's source is an adult in good health. The CDR3 spells CASSLGWPMNTEAFF. In DNA form, the CDR3 reads TGTGCCAGCAGCTTAGGCTGGCCCATGAACACTGAAGCTTTCTTT.